This T cell receptor (beta chain) was captured by sequencing in a study of blood T cell repertoires in COVID-19. Study in general: COVID-19 samples collected from the United States, Italy and Spain covered acute and convalescent phases. Nucleic acid was either cDNA or gDNA, and it came from T cells, B-cell-depleted T cells, or PBMCs.

Per the germline V gene, CDR1 is PRHDT and CDR2 is FYEKMQ (reference sequence). Deletions cut 1 base from V and 5 bases from J, with 12 bases between. The CDR3 is 15 residues long. Authors' processing steps: By means of reference gene primer amplification, nucleated cell counts were estimated. The protocol was immunoSEQ multiplex PCR, while the TCRdb copy is restricted to in-frame clones and leaves out a portion. That table gives V, J and clone size, and the DNA gave D and trimming. The data contain 250,000 to 350,000 clones, approximately 89% of them singletons. Input material: peripheral blood. The clonotype was recovered from a woman aged 25-40 years with COVID-19, enrolled during active disease. The V call is TRBV13, the J call TRBJ2-1; a possible D gene is TRBD1 (6 bases). CDR3 in amino acids: CASSLDRVENNEQFF. The CDR3 bases are TGTGCCAGCAGCTTAGACAGGGTGGAAAACAATGAGCAGTTCTTC.